Sequencing of this TCR beta chain was carried out in a study of blood T cell repertoires in COVID-19. Study information: Sample material is recorded as cDNA or gDNA derived from T cells, B-cell-depleted T cells, or PBMCs.

Sequenced by immunoSEQ multiplex PCR; TCRdb stores in-frame clones only, minus some. The sample lists roughly 140,000 clones, approximately 85% occurring once. This CDR3 is 13 amino acids long. CDR1 and CDR2 (germline): SGHNT, YYREEE (reference sequence). V was shortened by 6 bases and J by 4 bases, with 11 bases between the two germline ends. The chain links TRBV5-4 to TRBJ1-3; D is ambiguous. The sequencing input was peripheral blood. The sequence was obtained from a woman aged 55-69 years with COVID-19, enrolled during active disease. This CDR3 is CASTAGAGNTIYF. The CDR3 DNA reads TGTGCCAGCACGGCGGGCGCCGGAAACACCATATATTTT.